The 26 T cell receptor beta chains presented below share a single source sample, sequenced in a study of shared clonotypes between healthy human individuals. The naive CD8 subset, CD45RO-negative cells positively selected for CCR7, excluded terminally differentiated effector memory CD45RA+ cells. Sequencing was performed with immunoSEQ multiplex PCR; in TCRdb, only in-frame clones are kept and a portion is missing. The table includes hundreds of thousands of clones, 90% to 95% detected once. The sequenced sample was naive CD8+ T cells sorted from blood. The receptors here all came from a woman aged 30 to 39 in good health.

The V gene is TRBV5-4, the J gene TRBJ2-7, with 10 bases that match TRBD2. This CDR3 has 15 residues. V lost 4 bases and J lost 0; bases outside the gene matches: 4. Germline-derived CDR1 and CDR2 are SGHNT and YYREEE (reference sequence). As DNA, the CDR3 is TGTGCCAGCAGCCCCTCTAGCGGGAGCTCCTACGAGCAGTACTTC. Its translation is CASSPSSGSSYEQYF.

CDR3 DNA: TGCGCCAGCAGCACCGGGACGGTCTCTGGAAACACCATATATTTT. Translation gives CASSTGTVSGNTIYF. The gene calls are TRBV10-2 and TRBJ1-3; the D gene is possibly TRBD1 (5 bases). Germline loops: CDR1 WSHSY, CDR2 SAAADI. V lost 6 bases and J lost 0, with 12 bases in between. The CDR3 has 15 residues.

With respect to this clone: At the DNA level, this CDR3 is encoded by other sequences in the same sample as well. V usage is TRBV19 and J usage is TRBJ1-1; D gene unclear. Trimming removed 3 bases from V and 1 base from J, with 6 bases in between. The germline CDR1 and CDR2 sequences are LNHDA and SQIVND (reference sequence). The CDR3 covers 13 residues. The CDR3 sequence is CASSILRNTEAFF. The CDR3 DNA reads TGTGCCAGTAGTATCTTACGGAACACTGAAGCTTTCTTT. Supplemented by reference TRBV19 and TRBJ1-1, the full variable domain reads DGGITQSPKYLFRKEGQNVTLSCEQNLNHDAMYWYRQDPGQGLRLIYYSQIVNDFQKGDIAEGYSVSREKKESFPLTVTSAQKNPTAFYLCASSILRNTEAFFGQGTRLTVV.

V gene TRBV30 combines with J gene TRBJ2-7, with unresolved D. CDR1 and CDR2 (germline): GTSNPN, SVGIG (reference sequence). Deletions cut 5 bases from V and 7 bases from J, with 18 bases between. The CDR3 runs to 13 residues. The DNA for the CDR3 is TGTGCCTGGGACACAAGCTATCATGGGGAGCAGTACTTC. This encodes CAWDTSYHGEQYF.

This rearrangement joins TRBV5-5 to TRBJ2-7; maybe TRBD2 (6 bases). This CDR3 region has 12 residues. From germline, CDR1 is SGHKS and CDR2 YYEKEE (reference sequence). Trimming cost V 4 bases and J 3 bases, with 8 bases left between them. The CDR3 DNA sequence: TGTGCCAGCAGCGGGGAGGACTACGAGCAGTACTTC. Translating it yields CASSGEDYEQYF.

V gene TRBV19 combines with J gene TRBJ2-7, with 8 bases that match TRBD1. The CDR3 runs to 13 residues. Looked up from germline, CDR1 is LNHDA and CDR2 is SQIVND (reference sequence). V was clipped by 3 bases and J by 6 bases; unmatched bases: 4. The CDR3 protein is CASSIGQGGEQYF. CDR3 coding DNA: TGTGCCAGTAGTATCGGACAGGGTGGCGAGCAGTACTTC.

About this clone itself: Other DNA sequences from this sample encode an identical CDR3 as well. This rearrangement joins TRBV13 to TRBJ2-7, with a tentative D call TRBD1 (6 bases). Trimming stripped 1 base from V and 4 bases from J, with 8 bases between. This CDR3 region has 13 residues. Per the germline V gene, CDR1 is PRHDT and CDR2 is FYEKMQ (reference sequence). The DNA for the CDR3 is TGTGCCAGCAGCTTAGCGGGACAATACGAGCAGTACTTC. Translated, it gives CASSLAGQYEQYF.

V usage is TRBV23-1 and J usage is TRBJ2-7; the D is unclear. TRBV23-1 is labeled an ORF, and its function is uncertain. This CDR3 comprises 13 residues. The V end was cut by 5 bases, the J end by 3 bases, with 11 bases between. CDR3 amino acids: CASSGRTIYEQYF. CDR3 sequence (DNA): TGCGCCAGCAGTGGCAGGACGATCTACGAGCAGTACTTC.

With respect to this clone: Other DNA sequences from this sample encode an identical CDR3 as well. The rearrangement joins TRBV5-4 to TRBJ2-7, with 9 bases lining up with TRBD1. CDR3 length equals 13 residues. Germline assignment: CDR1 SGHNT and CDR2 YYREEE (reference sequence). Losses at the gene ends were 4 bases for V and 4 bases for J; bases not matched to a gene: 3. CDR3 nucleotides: TGTGCCAGCAGCCTAGACAGGGGGTACGAGCAGTACTTC. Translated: CASSLDRGYEQYF.

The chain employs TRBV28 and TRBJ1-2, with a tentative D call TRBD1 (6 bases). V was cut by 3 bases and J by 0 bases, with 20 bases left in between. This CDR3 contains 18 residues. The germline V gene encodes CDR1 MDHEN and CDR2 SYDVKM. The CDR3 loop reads CASSFLFPRDITNYGYTF. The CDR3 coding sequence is TGTGCCAGCAGTTTCCTTTTCCCCCGGGACATTACTAACTATGGCTACACCTTC.

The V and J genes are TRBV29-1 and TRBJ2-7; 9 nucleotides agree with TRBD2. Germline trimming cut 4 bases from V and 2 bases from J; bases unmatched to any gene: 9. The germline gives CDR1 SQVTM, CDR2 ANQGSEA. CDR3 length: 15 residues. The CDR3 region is CSVGGSGSSPYEQYF. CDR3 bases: TGCAGCGTTGGGGGTAGCGGGAGTTCCCCCTACGAGCAGTACTTC.

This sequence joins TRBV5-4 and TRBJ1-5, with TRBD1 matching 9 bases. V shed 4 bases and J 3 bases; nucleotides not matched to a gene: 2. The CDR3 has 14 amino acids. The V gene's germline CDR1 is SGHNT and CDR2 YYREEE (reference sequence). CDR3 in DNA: TGTGCCAGCAGCACAGGGGGCGTCAATCAGCCCCAGCATTTT. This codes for CASSTGGVNQPQHF. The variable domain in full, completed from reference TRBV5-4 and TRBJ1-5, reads ETGVTQSPTHLIKTRGQQVTLRCSSQSGHNTVSWYQQALGQGPQFIFQYYREEENGRGNFPPRFSGLQFPNYSSELNVNALELDDSALYLCASSTGGVNQPQHFGDGTRLSIL.

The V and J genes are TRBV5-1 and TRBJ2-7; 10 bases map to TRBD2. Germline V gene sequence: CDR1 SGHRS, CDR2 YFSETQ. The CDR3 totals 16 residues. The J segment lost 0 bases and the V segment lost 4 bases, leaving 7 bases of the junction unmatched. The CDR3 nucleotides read TGCGCCAGCAGCGGAAGGACTAGCGGTTTCTCCTACGAGCAGTACTTC. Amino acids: CASSGRTSGFSYEQYF.

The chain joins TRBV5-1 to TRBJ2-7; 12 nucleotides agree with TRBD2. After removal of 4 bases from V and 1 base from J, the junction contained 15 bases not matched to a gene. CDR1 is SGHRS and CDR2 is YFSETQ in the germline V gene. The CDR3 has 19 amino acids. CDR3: CASSPQGWETSGSSYEQYF. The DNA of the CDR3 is TGCGCCAGCAGCCCACAAGGGTGGGAGACTAGCGGGAGTTCCTACGAGCAGTACTTC.

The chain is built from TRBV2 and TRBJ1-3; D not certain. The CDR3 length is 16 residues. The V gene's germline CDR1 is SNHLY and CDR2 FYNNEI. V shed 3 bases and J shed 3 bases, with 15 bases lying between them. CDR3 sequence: CASSDFGLSSGNTIYF. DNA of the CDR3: TGTGCCAGCAGTGATTTCGGACTATCGAGTGGAAACACCATATATTTT.

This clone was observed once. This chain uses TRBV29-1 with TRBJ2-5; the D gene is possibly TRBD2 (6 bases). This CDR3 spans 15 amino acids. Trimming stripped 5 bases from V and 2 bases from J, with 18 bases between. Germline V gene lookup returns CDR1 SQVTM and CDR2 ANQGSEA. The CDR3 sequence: CSVNMRGGRQETQYF. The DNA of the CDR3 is TGCAGCGTTAACATGAGGGGAGGCAGGCAAGAGACCCAGTACTTC.

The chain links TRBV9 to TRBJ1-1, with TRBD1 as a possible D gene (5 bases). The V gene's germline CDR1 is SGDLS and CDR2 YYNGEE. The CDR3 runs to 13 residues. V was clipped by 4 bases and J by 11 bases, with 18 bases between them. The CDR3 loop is CASSTSPDKGAFF. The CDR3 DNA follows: TGTGCCAGCAGCACCAGCCCCGACAAGGGGGCTTTCTTT.

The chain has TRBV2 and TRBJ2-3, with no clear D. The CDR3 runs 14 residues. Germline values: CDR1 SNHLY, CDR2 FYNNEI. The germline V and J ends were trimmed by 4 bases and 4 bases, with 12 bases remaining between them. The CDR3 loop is CASSVPGVSDTQYF. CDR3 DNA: TGTGCCAGCAGTGTGCCAGGTGTATCAGATACGCAGTATTTT.

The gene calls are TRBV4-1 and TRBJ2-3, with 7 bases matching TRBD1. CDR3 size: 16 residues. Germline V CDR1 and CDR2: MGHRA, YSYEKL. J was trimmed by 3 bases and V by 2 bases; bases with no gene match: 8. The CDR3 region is CASSQYTGERTDTQYF. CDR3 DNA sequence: TGCGCCAGCAGCCAATATACAGGGGAAAGGACAGATACGCAGTATTTT.

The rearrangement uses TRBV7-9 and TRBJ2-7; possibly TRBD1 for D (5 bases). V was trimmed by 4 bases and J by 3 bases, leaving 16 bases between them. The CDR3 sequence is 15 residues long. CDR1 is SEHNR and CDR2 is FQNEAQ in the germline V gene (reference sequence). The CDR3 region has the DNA TGTGCCAGCAGCTCAGTGGACATCCCTTTCTACGAGCAGTACTTC. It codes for CASSSVDIPFYEQYF.

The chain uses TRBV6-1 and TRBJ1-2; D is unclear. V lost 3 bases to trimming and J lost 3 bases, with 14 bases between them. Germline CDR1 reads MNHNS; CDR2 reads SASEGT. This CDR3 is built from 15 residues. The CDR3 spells CASSDIGEEDYGYTF. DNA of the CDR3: TGTGCCAGCAGTGATATCGGGGAAGAGGACTATGGCTACACCTTC.

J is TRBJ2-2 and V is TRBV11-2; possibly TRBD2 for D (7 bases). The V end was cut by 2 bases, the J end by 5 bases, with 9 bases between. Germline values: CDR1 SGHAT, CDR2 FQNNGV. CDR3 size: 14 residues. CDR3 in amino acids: CASSLRGATGELFF. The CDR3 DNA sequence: TGTGCCAGCAGCTTACGGGGGGCAACCGGGGAGCTGTTTTTT.

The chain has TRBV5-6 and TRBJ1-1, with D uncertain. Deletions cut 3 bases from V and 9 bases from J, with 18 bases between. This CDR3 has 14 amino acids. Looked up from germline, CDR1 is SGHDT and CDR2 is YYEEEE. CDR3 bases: TGTGCCAGCAGCTACTACAACGGGAAGGAAAAAGCTTTCTTT. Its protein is CASSYYNGKEKAFF.

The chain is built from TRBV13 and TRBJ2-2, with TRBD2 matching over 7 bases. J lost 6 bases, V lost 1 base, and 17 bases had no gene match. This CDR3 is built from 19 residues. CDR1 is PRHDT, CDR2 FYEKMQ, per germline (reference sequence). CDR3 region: CASSLVKKGWTSAPGELFF. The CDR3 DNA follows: TGTGCCAGCAGCTTAGTCAAGAAGGGGTGGACTAGTGCCCCCGGGGAGCTGTTTTTT.

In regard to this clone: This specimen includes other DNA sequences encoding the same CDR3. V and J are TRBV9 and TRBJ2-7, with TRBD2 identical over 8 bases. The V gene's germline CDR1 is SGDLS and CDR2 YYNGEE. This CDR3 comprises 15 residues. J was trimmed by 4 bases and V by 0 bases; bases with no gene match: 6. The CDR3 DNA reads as TGTGCCAGCAGCGTAGGTTCCAGCGGGAGTTACGAGCAGTACTTC. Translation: CASSVGSSGSYEQYF.

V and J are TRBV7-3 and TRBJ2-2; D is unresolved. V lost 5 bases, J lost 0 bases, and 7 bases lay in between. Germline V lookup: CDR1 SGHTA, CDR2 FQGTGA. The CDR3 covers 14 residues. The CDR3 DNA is TGTGCCAGCAGCACTGCACCGAACACCGGGGAGCTGTTTTTT. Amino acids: CASSTAPNTGELFF.